This entry features one T cell receptor (beta chain) sequence. The identical CDR3 is also encoded by other nucleotide sequences in the sample. A sort by CD45RO/CCR7/CD25/CD127/CD95/CD27 yielded CD4+ naive, central memory, regulatory and stem cell-like memory cells. The study reverse transcribed the entire isolated RNA, so it sequenced expressed TCRB transcripts. Naive, central memory and regulatory T cell samples produced a mean of about 3.5 million reads. Profiled with immunoSEQ multiplex PCR; TCRdb holds only in-frame clones, not every one. The sample has under 200,000 clones; roughly 8.1% are singletons. This CDR3 is built from 11 residues. CDR1 MDHEN and CDR2 SYDVKM come from the germline V gene. V lost 6 bases and J 2 bases, leaving 5 bases between the germline ends. This specimen belongs to a study of beta chain features in type 1 diabetes. Study information: Across every sample, about 110 million sorted cells were examined in total.

The sequencing input was central memory CD4+ T cells from blood. The V and J genes are TRBV28 and TRBJ2-7, with a tentative D call TRBD2 (5 bases). The TCR sequence derives from a man aged 18 to 30 in good health. The CDR3 is CASRGAYEQYF. In DNA, the CDR3 is TGTGCCAGCAGGGGAGCCTACGAGCAGTACTTC.